The clone carrying this T cell receptor beta chain was observed a handful of times. Its specificity is not known. The Oncomine TCR Beta short-read assay was applied to DNA of cultured CD4+ T cells. TCRdb re-called the PCR reads through MiXCR, storing one row per CDR3 protein. Among about 10,000 distinct CDR3 sequences listed, less than 35% were seen once. The trim removed 5 bases at V and 5 bases at J, leaving 7 bases unmatched. Germline V gene data show CDR1 as MNHEY and CDR2 as SMNVEV (reference sequence). The CDR3 extends over 15 amino acids. The data derive from a study of vaccination and CD4 T cells after COVID-19. Study background: Sampling post-COVID took place a median roughly 93 days after diagnosis (range 35 to 161).

The treatment is: approximately 9-day PBMC culture with coronavirus spike peptide pools or control peptides (ViraFEST assay). The TCR originated in a human donor who had recovered from COVID-19. The sample consisted of CD4+ T cells from blood, cultured in vitro, taken after SARS-CoV-2 vaccination. The chain carries TRBV27 and TRBJ1-5; 9 positions match TRBD1. In DNA, the CDR3 is TGTGCCAGCAGTCAAATGGACAGGGGACATCAGCCCCAGCATTTT. Translating it yields CASSQMDRGHQPQHF.